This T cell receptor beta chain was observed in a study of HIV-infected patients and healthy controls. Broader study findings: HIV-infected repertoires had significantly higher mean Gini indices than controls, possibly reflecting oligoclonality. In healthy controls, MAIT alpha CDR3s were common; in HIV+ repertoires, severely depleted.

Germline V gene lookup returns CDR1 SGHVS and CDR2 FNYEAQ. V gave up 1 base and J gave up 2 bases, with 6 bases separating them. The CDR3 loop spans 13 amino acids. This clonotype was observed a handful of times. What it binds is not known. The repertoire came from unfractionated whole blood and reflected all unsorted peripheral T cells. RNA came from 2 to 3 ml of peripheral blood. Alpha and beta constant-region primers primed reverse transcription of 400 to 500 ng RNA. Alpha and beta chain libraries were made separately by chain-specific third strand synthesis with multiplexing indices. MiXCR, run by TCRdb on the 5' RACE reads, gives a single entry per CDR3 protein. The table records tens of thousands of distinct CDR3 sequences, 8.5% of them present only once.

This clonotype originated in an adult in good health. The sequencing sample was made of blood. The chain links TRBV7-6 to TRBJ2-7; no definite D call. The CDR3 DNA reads TGTGCCAGCAGCTTAGACGGAACCTACGAGCAGTACTTC. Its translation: CASSLDGTYEQYF.